This T cell receptor beta chain was captured in a study of blood T cell repertoires in COVID-19. Study overall: PBMCs, B-cell-depleted T cells, or T cells were the source of the cDNA or gDNA that made up the material.

The table lists this clone with a few counts. The repertoire was sequenced with immunoSEQ multiplex PCR; TCRdb's copy has only in-frame clones and lacks some. Among around 300,000 clones listed, about nine tenths were seen once. The CDR3 consists of 14 residues. Germline CDR1 reads KGHDR; CDR2 reads SFDVKD. V was trimmed by 4 bases and J by 6 bases, leaving 12 bases between them. This TCR was recovered from a woman aged 55-69 years who had recovered from COVID-19. The specimen was PBMCs or T cells enriched from blood (not recorded which). The J gene is TRBJ1-5, the V gene TRBV24-1; tentatively, D is TRBD1 (6 bases). The CDR3 region is CATSEWDISQPQHF. The CDR3 DNA is TGTGCCACCAGTGAATGGGACATCTCTCAGCCCCAGCATTTT.